Listed here are 18 T cell receptor beta chains from one sample, sequenced in a study of blood T cell repertoires in COVID-19. Data came from immunoSEQ multiplex PCR; TCRdb stores just in-frame clones and leaves some out. Here the sample spans fewer than 250,000 clones, around 86% being singletons. The sample taken for sequencing was peripheral blood. These TCRs come from a man between 45 and 60 years old with acute or convalescent COVID-19.

This chain connects TRBV28 to TRBJ1-3; TRBD1 is a possible D gene (5 bases). The CDR3 contains 16 residues. The V gene's germline CDR1 is MDHEN and CDR2 SYDVKM. V gave up 5 bases and J gave up 0 bases, with 14 bases separating them. CDR3 residues: CASSGEDSSSGNTIYF. The CDR3 DNA reads TGTGCCAGCAGTGGAGAAGACAGTAGCTCTGGAAACACCATATATTTT.

The chain employs TRBV5-1 and TRBJ2-5, with 11 nucleotides matching TRBD1. Germline trimming cut 5 bases from V and 1 base from J; bases unmatched to any gene: 7. Germline values: CDR1 SGHRS, CDR2 YFSETQ. The CDR3 contains 16 residues. The CDR3 nucleotides are TGCGCCAGCAGTCGCGGACAGGGGGCCAGCCAAGAGACCCAGTACTTC. It yields the protein CASSRGQGASQETQYF.

This chain uses TRBV10-1 with TRBJ2-2; 7 bases agree with TRBD1. Germline values: CDR1 WNHNN, CDR2 SYGVQD (reference sequence). This CDR3 spans 14 amino acids. Trimming removed 8 bases from V and 1 base from J; junction bases left unmatched: 4. The CDR3 here is CASSGTENTGELFF. The CDR3 DNA reads TGCGCCAGCTCCGGGACAGAGAACACCGGGGAGCTGTTTTTT.

The V call is TRBV2, the J call TRBJ2-2; 7 positions match TRBD1. Germline V lookup: CDR1 SNHLY, CDR2 FYNNEI. With 7 bases clipped from V and 2 bases from J, the junction kept 4 bases outside the gene matches. The CDR3 has 14 residues. The CDR3 DNA is TGTGCCAGCAAGACAGGGCGAAACACCGGGGAGCTGTTTTTT. Translating gives CASKTGRNTGELFF.

This clone has a single count. The genes are TRBV5-4 and TRBJ2-3; D perhaps matches TRBD1 (5 bases). The V end lost 3 bases, the J end lost 3 bases, and 8 bases lay between the germline ends. Germline V gives CDR1 SGHNT, CDR2 YYREEE (reference sequence). This CDR3 contains 13 residues. CDR3 protein: CASSYDSTDTQYF. CDR3 nucleotides: TGTGCCAGCAGCTATGACAGTACAGATACGCAGTATTTT.

The V gene is TRBV5-1, the J gene TRBJ1-2; the D gene is possibly TRBD1 (6 bases). Germline assignment: CDR1 SGHRS and CDR2 YFSETQ. The V gene lost 8 bases and the J gene lost 2 bases, with 13 bases spanning the gap. The CDR3 spans 13 residues. This chain's CDR3 is CASRQDRNYGYTF. CDR3 nucleotides: TGCGCCAGTAGACAGGACAGAAACTATGGCTACACCTTC.

The chain employs TRBV4-2 and TRBJ2-5; a possible D gene is TRBD2 (6 bases). Trimming took off 0 bases at V and 5 bases at J, with 10 bases between the two ends. Germline V CDR1 and CDR2: LGHNA, YNFKEQ. The CDR3 has 14 residues. CDR3 loop: CASSQDLGGETQYF. CDR3 coding DNA: TGTGCCAGCAGCCAAGATCTTGGGGGGGAGACCCAGTACTTC.

CDR3 sequence (DNA): TGTGCCAGCAGTGAAGGACGGGGGGTCGGAAACACCATATATTTT. Its protein product is CASSEGRGVGNTIYF. This chain links TRBV6-1 with TRBJ1-3, with TRBD1 as a possible D gene (5 bases). Germline CDR1 reads MNHNS; CDR2 reads SASEGT. Trimming stripped 1 base from V and 4 bases from J, with 11 bases between. CDR3 length: 15 amino acids.

This clone was observed a handful of times. The chain links TRBV7-2 to TRBJ1-6; no clear D gene. The CDR3 extends over 18 amino acids. CDR1 is SGHTA, CDR2 FQGNSA, per germline. The V end was cut by 0 bases, the J end by 6 bases, with 18 bases between. The DNA of the CDR3 is TGTGCCAGCAGCTTAGCGGGCGGGCCTAGCTTTTCTAATTCACCCCTCCACTTT. Its protein is CASSLAGGPSFSNSPLHF.

This chain uses TRBV6-5 with TRBJ1-2; D perhaps matches TRBD1 (5 bases). The length of the CDR3 is 15 residues. Trimming took 7 bases from V and 0 from J, leaving 15 bases between them. Germline V gene sequence: CDR1 MNHEY, CDR2 SVGAGI. The CDR3 DNA sequence: TGTGCCAGCACCCCAAGGGGCGCGACTAACTATGGCTACACCTTC. Its protein is CASTPRGATNYGYTF.

The chain links TRBV30 to TRBJ1-5, with D maybe TRBD1 (6 bases). The CDR3 runs 13 residues. V was cut by 0 bases and J by 7 bases, with 10 bases left in between. The germline CDR1 and CDR2 sequences are GTSNPN and SVGIG (reference sequence). The CDR3: CAWSVGGPQPQHF. CDR3 bases: TGTGCCTGGAGTGTGGGGGGGCCACAGCCCCAGCATTTT.

As DNA, the CDR3 is TGCGCCAGCAGTGGGGCCACTAGCGGGGGGGACAATGAGCAGTTCTTC. Translation: CASSGATSGGDNEQFF. The J gene is TRBJ2-1, the V gene TRBV10-2; TRBD2 matches 13 bases. CDR1 and CDR2 from the germline V gene are WSHSY and SAAADI. The ends lost 4 bases at V and 5 bases at J; junction bases unmatched: 5. The CDR3 runs 16 residues.

The J gene is TRBJ2-1, the V gene TRBV6-1; the match to TRBD2 covers 7 bases. V dropped 3 bases and J dropped 13; count of bases not matched to a gene: 3. In germline, CDR1 is MNHNS, CDR2 SASEGT. The CDR3 runs to 11 residues. This chain's CDR3 is CASSEGGHQFF. The CDR3 nucleotides read TGTGCCAGCAGTGAGGGAGGGCATCAGTTCTTC.

The chain links TRBV9 to TRBJ2-1, with D perhaps matching TRBD2 (5 bases). V was trimmed by 1 base and J by 5 bases, leaving 16 bases between them. This CDR3 spans 16 amino acids. The germline V gene encodes CDR1 SGDLS and CDR2 YYNGEE. The CDR3 here is CASSVSPRVPDNEQFF. DNA of the CDR3: TGTGCCAGCAGCGTATCCCCGAGGGTGCCGGACAATGAGCAGTTCTTC.

The chain uses TRBV7-2 and TRBJ2-5; TRBD2 might be the D (5 bases). This CDR3 has 14 amino acids. Germline CDR1 SGHTA, CDR2 FQGNSA. V was cut by 6 bases and J by 4 bases, with 15 bases left in between. The CDR3 here is CASSMRRLRETQYF. The CDR3 DNA sequence: TGTGCCAGCAGTATGAGGAGGTTGAGAGAGACCCAGTACTTC.

The chain combines TRBV5-1 with TRBJ2-6; maybe TRBD1 (5 bases). Per the germline V gene, CDR1 is SGHRS and CDR2 is YFSETQ. The CDR3 spans 15 residues. Deletions cut 4 bases from V and 0 bases from J, with 8 bases between. CDR3 amino acids: CASSGHLSGANVLTF. The CDR3 DNA sequence: TGCGCCAGCAGCGGACACCTCTCTGGGGCCAACGTCCTGACTTTC. Complete variable domain (other parts from reference TRBV5-1 and TRBJ2-6): KAGVTQTPRYLIKTRGQQVTLSCSPISGHRSVSWYQQTPGQGLQFLFEYFSETQRNKGNFPGRFSGRQFSNSRSEMNVSTLELGDSALYLCASSGHLSGANVLTFGAGSRLTVL.

The J gene is TRBJ2-7, the V gene TRBV4-1, with TRBD2 identical over 7 bases. V lost 5 bases and J lost 2; bases outside the gene matches: 9. Germline CDR1 reads MGHRA; CDR2 reads YSYEKL. The CDR3 extends over 15 amino acids. The CDR3 loop is CASSLLGGYTYEQYF. The DNA of the CDR3 is TGCGCCAGCAGCTTATTGGGGGGGTACACCTACGAGCAGTACTTC.

This clone has a single count. CDR3 amino acids: CASSLQDRIYSNQPQHF. The CDR3 nucleotides are TGTGCCAGTAGTCTCCAGGACAGGATCTATAGCAATCAGCCCCAGCATTTT. The J gene is TRBJ1-5, the V gene TRBV19; 7 bases are a match to TRBD1. This CDR3 has 17 amino acids. The V gene end was trimmed by 5 bases and the J gene end by 0 bases; junction bases not matched to a gene: 10. Per the germline V gene, CDR1 is LNHDA and CDR2 is SQIVND (reference sequence).